Presented here are 29 T cell receptor beta chains from one specimen sequenced in a study of T cells in Graves' hyperthyroidism and ophthalmopathy. Regions amplified from RNA transcripts were the TCR beta CDR3 regions. The TCR CDR3 first-round RT-PCR relied on the HTBI primer set. TCRdb reanalysed the multiplex PCR reads using MiXCR and keeps one entry per CDR3 protein. This table holds 30,000 to 35,000 distinct CDR3 sequences, 40% to 65% found once. Sequencing was done on a sample of blood. The origin of the receptors is a woman aged 40 to 50 with Graves' ophthalmopathy.

The chain carries TRBV10-1 and TRBJ2-2; D is perhaps TRBD2 (5 bases). V gave up 0 bases and J gave up 1 base, with 12 bases separating them. The CDR3 spans 17 residues. Germline-derived CDR1 and CDR2 are WNHNN and SYGVQD (reference sequence). The CDR3 DNA is TGCGCCAGCAGTGAGTCAGTGCTAGCCGTGAACACCGGGGAGCTGTTTTTT. This encodes CASSESVLAVNTGELFF.

The chain employs TRBV25-1 and TRBJ2-7, with D possibly TRBD1 on 5 matching bases. From germline, CDR1 is MGHDK and CDR2 SYGVNS. This CDR3 comprises 13 residues. The CDR3 sequence: CARAPRIRVEQYF. CDR3 DNA sequence: TGTGCTAGAGCCCCCCGAATCAGGGTCGAGCAGTACTTC.

This chain connects TRBV15 to TRBJ1-1; TRBD1 matches 9 bases. Trimming removed 2 bases from V and 11 bases from J; junction bases left unmatched: 3. The CDR3 contains 12 residues. The germline V gene encodes CDR1 LNHNV and CDR2 YYDKDF (reference sequence). CDR3 DNA: TGTGCCACCAGCAGACCAGGACAGGGGGCTTTCTTT. This translates into CATSRPGQGAFF. The full variable domain, completed using reference TRBV15 and TRBJ1-1, is DAMVIQNPRYQVTQFGKPVTLSCSQTLNHNVMYWYQQKSSQAPKLLFHYYDKDFNNEADTPDNFQSRRPNTSFCFLDIRSPGLGDTAMYLCATSRPGQGAFFGQGTRLTVV.

This chain links TRBV9 with TRBJ2-5, with 13 nucleotides matching TRBD2. V lost 4 bases, J lost 4 bases, and 7 bases stayed unmatched. Germline V CDR1 and CDR2: SGDLS, YYNGEE. The CDR3 spans 16 residues. The CDR3 region has the DNA TGTGCCAGCAGCCCCCGACTAGCGGGAGGTGGAGAGACCCAGTACTTC. Residues: CASSPRLAGGGETQYF.

On this clonotype itself: One end of the junction does not line up with germline, which may come from a read error. V gene TRBV11-3 combines with J gene TRBJ2-3; TRBD1 is a possible D gene (5 bases). CDR3 length: 14 residues. Germline V gives CDR1 SGHNT, CDR2 YENEEA. The CDR3 protein is CASSSEGATVTHYF. Written as DNA, the CDR3 is TGTGCCAGCAGCTCGGAAGGGGCCACAGTTACGCATTATTTT.

Many counts were recorded for this clonotype. This sequence joins TRBV28 and TRBJ2-1; D possibly corresponds to TRBD2 (5 bases). The germline V gene encodes CDR1 MDHEN and CDR2 SYDVKM. V was pared by 3 bases and J by 0 bases, with 12 bases between. CDR3 size: 16 residues. In DNA form, the CDR3 reads TGTGCCAGCAGTTTGGGAGCGGACGACTCCTACAATGAGCAGTTCTTC. Encoded protein: CASSLGADDSYNEQFF.

Concerning this clonotype itself: Likely a read error: the CDR3 ends without its conserved phenylalanine or tryptophan. It is unclear where the CDR3 begins or ends on the DNA, so no DNA is shown, and the CDR3 is as TCRdb lists it. The V gene is TRBV19, the J gene TRBJ1-1. Germline lookup yields CDR1 LNHDA and CDR2 SQIVND (reference sequence). The CDR3 has 13 residues if both end residues are counted. Here the CDR3 reads CASSMGRGGEALC.

This clonotype is categorized as large. The V call is TRBV29-1, the J call TRBJ2-7; 7 positions agree with TRBD1. CDR1 is SQVTM, CDR2 ANQGSEA, per germline. The V and J ends lost 3 bases and 5 bases, in that order; junction bases with no gene match: 13. The CDR3 contains 15 residues. Written as DNA, the CDR3 is TGCAGCGTTGAGGCCCGGGACAGTTCGTCTGACGAGCAGTACTTC. Translation gives CSVEARDSSSDEQYF.

V and J are TRBV15 and TRBJ2-3; 11 bases are shared with TRBD1. V lost 5 bases, J lost 0 bases, and 4 bases stayed unmatched. The CDR3 totals 16 residues. CDR1 and CDR2 from the germline V gene are LNHNV and YYDKDF (reference sequence). CDR3 nucleotides: TGTGCCACCAGCTCCCGGGACAGGGGGAGCACAGATACGCAGTATTTT. Amino acids: CATSSRDRGSTDTQYF.

The table lists this clonotype with many counts. V and J are TRBV19 and TRBJ2-2, with 13 nucleotides matching TRBD2. CDR1 is LNHDA and CDR2 is SQIVND in the germline V gene (reference sequence). CDR3 length: 17 amino acids. Trimming at V came to 7 bases and at J to 5 bases, leaving 10 bases not matched to a gene. The CDR3 region is CASTQGLAGAYTGELFF. CDR3 in DNA: TGTGCCAGTACCCAAGGACTAGCGGGAGCGTATACCGGGGAGCTGTTTTTT.

This clonotype is classed as medium-sized. This chain uses TRBV2 with TRBJ1-3, with D perhaps TRBD1 (5 bases). Trimming pared 3 bases from V and 4 bases from J, leaving 10 bases between. CDR1 and CDR2 from the germline V gene are SNHLY and FYNNEI. The CDR3 length is 14 residues. The CDR3 loop reads CASSDQGSGNTIYF. The CDR3 DNA reads TGTGCCAGCAGTGATCAGGGTTCGGGAAACACCATATATTTT.

The J gene is TRBJ2-7, the V gene TRBV11-2, with D unresolved. Germline loops: CDR1 SGHAT, CDR2 FQNNGV. This CDR3 has 11 residues. V lost 10 bases and J lost 2, with 9 bases in between. The CDR3 nucleotides are TGTGCCATAACAGCAGCCTACGAGCAGTACTTC. Its protein is CAITAAYEQYF.

CDR3 DNA sequence: TGTGCCAGCAGTTTATCGGGGGGTACCGGGCAGCCCCAGCATTTT. Protein product: CASSLSGGTGQPQHF. The V and J genes are TRBV12-3 or TRBV12-4 and TRBJ1-5; possible D gene TRBD1, 5 bases. CDR3 size: 15 residues. V lost 2 bases to trimming and J lost 7 bases, with 15 bases between them.

This clonotype was found many times. The rearrangement links TRBV7-9 to TRBJ2-7; possibly TRBD2 for D (5 bases). The V end lost 2 bases, the J end lost 4 bases, and 18 bases lay between the germline ends. In germline, CDR1 is SEHNR, CDR2 FQNEAQ (reference sequence). The CDR3 covers 16 residues. Here the CDR3 reads CASSLTVGEKNYEQYF. The CDR3, as DNA: TGTGCCAGCAGCTTAACAGTGGGAGAAAAGAATTACGAGCAGTACTTC.

This clonotype was counted at least ten times. The chain recombines TRBV15 with TRBJ1-5, with D perhaps TRBD1 (5 bases). This CDR3 is 14 amino acids long. CDR1 and CDR2 (germline): LNHNV, YYDKDF (reference sequence). The V and J ends lost 5 bases and 4 bases respectively, with 12 bases between them. For the CDR3, the DNA is TGTGCCACCAGCGGCAGGGAGGGGAATCAGCCCCAGCATTTT. Its protein is CATSGREGNQPQHF.

The V and J genes are TRBV7-6 and TRBJ2-1; 8 bases fit TRBD2. Germline V CDR1 and CDR2: SGHVS, FNYEAQ. The V gene end was trimmed by 6 bases and the J gene end by 2 bases; junction bases not matched to a gene: 6. CDR3 length: 15 residues. The CDR3 DNA follows: TGTGCCAGCAGTCTCCGTAGCGGGACCTACAATGAGCAGTTCTTC. The encoded protein is CASSLRSGTYNEQFF.

On this clonotype itself: A much bigger clone sits one base away, suggesting this may be a read error. The chain combines TRBV5-1 with TRBJ2-5; 8 bases agree with TRBD2. Germline-derived CDR1 and CDR2 are SGHRS and YFSETQ. The CDR3 loop spans 16 amino acids. CDR3 protein: CASSLSLAGPAETRYF. As DNA, the CDR3 is TGCGCCAGCAGCTTATCCTTAGCGGGGCCTGCAGAGACCCGGTACTTC.

This chain links TRBV7-6 with TRBJ1-2; 9 nucleotides match TRBD1. Per germline, CDR1 SGHVS and CDR2 FNYEAQ. V dropped 3 bases and J dropped 3; count of bases not matched to a gene: 5. The CDR3 is 15 residues long. The CDR3 sequence: CASSLGQGMDYGYTF. In DNA, the CDR3 is TGTGCCAGCAGCTTGGGACAGGGCATGGACTATGGCTACACCTTC.

The table lists this clonotype with a few counts. The V gene is TRBV28, the J gene TRBJ2-7; D ambiguous. CDR1 MDHEN and CDR2 SYDVKM come from the germline V gene. This CDR3 has 12 amino acids. Deletions cut 6 bases from V and 2 bases from J, with 8 bases between. As DNA, the CDR3 is TGTGCCAGCAGAGGGCCCGCCTACGAGCAGTACTTC. It codes for CASRGPAYEQYF. Drawing the rest from reference TRBV28 and TRBJ2-7, the complete variable domain is DVKVTQSSRYLVKRTGEKVFLECVQDMDHENMFWYRQDPGLGLRLIYFSYDVKMKEKGDIPEGYSVSREKKERFSLILESASTNQTSMYLCASRGPAYEQYFGPGTRLTVT.

With regard to this clonotype: This CDR3 fails to terminate in the conserved phenylalanine or tryptophan, so it likely reflects a read error. The J gene is TRBJ1-6, the V gene TRBV5-6; 10 bases line up with TRBD1. CDR1 is SGHDT, CDR2 YYEEEE, per germline. This CDR3 region has 15 residues. The V segment lost 2 bases and the J segment 13 bases; nucleotides outside the gene matches: 9. The CDR3 region is CASSFRDRGNQPLHL. For the CDR3, the DNA is TGTGCCAGCAGCTTTAGGGACAGGGGTAATCAGCCCCTCCACCTT.

This clonotype was picked up many times. V is TRBV13 and J is TRBJ2-5; 8 positions match TRBD2. Germline CDR1 is PRHDT and CDR2 is FYEKMQ (reference sequence). J was trimmed by 2 bases and V by 3 bases; bases with no gene match: 5. This CDR3 has 15 residues. The CDR3 DNA sequence: TGTGCCAGCAGCTTCGGGGGGGCTACTCAAGAGACCCAGTACTTC. Protein: CASSFGGATQETQYF.

This chain joins TRBV5-1 and TRBJ1-1; D not resolved. The CDR3 loop spans 14 amino acids. The germline V and J ends were trimmed by 3 bases and 4 bases, with 13 bases remaining between them. CDR1 and CDR2 (germline): SGHRS, YFSETQ. CDR3 DNA sequence: TGCGCCAGCAGCTCGGCCGTGGTCGGCACTGAAGCTTTCTTT. Encoded protein: CASSSAVVGTEAFF.

The chain uses TRBV7-2 and TRBJ2-5; D is perhaps TRBD2 (6 bases). V lost 4 bases, J lost 0 bases, and 15 bases lay in between. The CDR3 is 16 residues long. Looked up from germline, CDR1 is SGHTA and CDR2 is FQGNSA. CDR3 sequence: CASSWLRGSNQETQYF. CDR3 DNA: TGTGCCAGCAGCTGGTTACGGGGGAGCAACCAAGAGACCCAGTACTTC.

The chain links TRBV6-2 or TRBV6-3 to TRBJ1-1, with D hard to call. This CDR3 region has 9 residues. From germline, CDR1 is MNHEY and CDR2 SVGEGT. V gave up 6 bases and J gave up 13 bases, with 9 bases separating them. DNA for the CDR3: TGTGCCAGCAGCCGAGAGGGTTTCTTT. This sequence encodes CASSREGFF.

This chain joins TRBV7-6 and TRBJ2-1, with 8 bases aligning to TRBD1. Germline assignment: CDR1 SGHVS and CDR2 FNYEAQ. The V gene end was trimmed by 5 bases and the J gene end by 8 bases; junction bases not matched to a gene: 17. The CDR3 runs 17 residues. The CDR3: CASSPPVRGQGSDEQFF. CDR3 DNA: TGTGCCAGCAGCCCTCCCGTACGAGGACAGGGTAGCGATGAGCAGTTCTTC.

This clonotype was seen at least ten times. This chain uses TRBV11-1 with TRBJ2-1, with a tentative D call TRBD2 (5 bases). This CDR3 spans 14 amino acids. Trimming took off 0 bases at V and 13 bases at J, with 16 bases between the two ends. In germline, CDR1 is SGHAT, CDR2 FQDESV (reference sequence). CDR3 in DNA: TGTGCCAGCAGCTTAGCCGCCGCGGAGGACCGACAGTTCTTC. Its translation is CASSLAAAEDRQFF.

The chain joins TRBV5-1 to TRBJ1-5; D gene uncertain. The CDR3 has 14 amino acids. Trimming shortened V by 0 bases and J by 6 bases, and 10 bases separated the two germline ends. Per the germline V gene, CDR1 is SGHRS and CDR2 is YFSETQ. The CDR3 here is CASSLGAGSQPQHF. CDR3 DNA: TGCGCCAGCAGCTTGGGAGCGGGAAGTCAGCCCCAGCATTTT.

The chain employs TRBV2 and TRBJ1-2; 7 nucleotides line up with TRBD1. The CDR3 has 13 residues. Trimming at V came to 4 bases and at J to 6 bases, leaving 5 bases not matched to a gene. Germline CDR1 SNHLY, CDR2 FYNNEI. The CDR3 bases are TGTGCCAGCAGTGGGTCCGGGACAGATGGCTACACCTTC. Its translation: CASSGSGTDGYTF.

In this sample, this clonotype is medium-sized. V and J are TRBV10-3 and TRBJ2-7; D gene uncertain. Per the germline V gene, CDR1 is ENHRY and CDR2 is SYGVKD. The V gene lost 3 bases and the J gene lost 7 bases, with 13 bases spanning the gap. There are 13 residues in the CDR3. CDR3 coding DNA: TGTGCCATCAGTGATAGGACCCCGCAGGAGCAGTACTTC. It translates to CAISDRTPQEQYF.